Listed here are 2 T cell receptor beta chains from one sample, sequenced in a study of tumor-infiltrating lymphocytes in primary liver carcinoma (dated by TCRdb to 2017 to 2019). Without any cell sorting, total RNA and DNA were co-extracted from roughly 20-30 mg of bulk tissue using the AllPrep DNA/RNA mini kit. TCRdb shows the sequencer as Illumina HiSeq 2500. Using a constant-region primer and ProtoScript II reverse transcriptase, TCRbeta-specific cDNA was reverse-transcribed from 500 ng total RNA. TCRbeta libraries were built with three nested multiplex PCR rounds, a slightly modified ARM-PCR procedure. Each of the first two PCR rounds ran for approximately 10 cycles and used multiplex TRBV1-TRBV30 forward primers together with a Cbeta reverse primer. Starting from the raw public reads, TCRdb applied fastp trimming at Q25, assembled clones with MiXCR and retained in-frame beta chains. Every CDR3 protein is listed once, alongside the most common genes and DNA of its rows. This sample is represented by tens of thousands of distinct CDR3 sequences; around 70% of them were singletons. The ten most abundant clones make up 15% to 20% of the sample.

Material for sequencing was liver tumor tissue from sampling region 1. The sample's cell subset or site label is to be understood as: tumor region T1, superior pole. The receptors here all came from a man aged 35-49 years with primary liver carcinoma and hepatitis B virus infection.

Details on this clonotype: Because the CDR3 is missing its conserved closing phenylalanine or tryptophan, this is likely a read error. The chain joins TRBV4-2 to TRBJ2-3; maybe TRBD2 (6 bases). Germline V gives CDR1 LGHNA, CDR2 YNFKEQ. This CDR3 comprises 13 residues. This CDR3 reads CASSQGEADTQYS. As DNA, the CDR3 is TGTGCCAGTAGCCAAGGGGAGGCAGATACGCAGTATTCT.

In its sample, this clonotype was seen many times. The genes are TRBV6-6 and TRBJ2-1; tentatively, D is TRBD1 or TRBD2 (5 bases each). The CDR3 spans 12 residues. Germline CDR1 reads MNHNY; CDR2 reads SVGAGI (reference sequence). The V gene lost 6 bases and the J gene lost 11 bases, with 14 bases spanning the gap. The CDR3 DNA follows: TGTGCCAGCAGGCACGGGGCTAACAAGCAGTTCTTC. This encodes CASRHGANKQFF.